This TCR beta chain comes out of a study of T cell responses to AZD1222 COVID-19 vaccine (dated by TCRdb to about 2021). Study-level background: AZD1222 recipients with second doses at about 4 weeks or about 12 weeks were pooled, because spike-specific TCR depth and breadth did not differ between schedules. TCR sequencing was performed for 230 to 250 trial participants, of whom roughly 200 were given two doses of AZD1222 and around 25 were given two doses of MenACWY control vaccine. Trial participants were enrolled by age into 18-55, 56-69 and 70-plus year subgroups, with approximately 160, 26 and 62 TCR-sequenced participants respectively.

Remarks on this clone: Its antigen specificity is not known. No base quality values were provided; no much bigger clone lies one nucleotide off.

The CDR3 regions of human TCRbeta chains were analyzed by immunosequencing. In the original analysis: TCRs in the repertoires were matched against a reference library of SARS-CoV-2-specific TCRs that had been generated with the MIRA antigen-specificity platform. Breadth was defined as the fraction of unique TCRs that were SARS-CoV-2-associated. Depth was defined as the fraction of total T cells that were SARS-CoV-2-associated. Using the MIRA data, each spike-specific TCR was mapped to the spike region that the TCR reacts to and placed in a CD4 or CD8 class. Log10-transformed breadth and depth values were compared by one-way ANOVA with Sidak's multiple comparisons tests. TCRdb obtained this table from immuneACCESS and retained in-frame rearrangements with V and J assigned. These tables miss some clones; where compared with another copy, unresolved V genes account for less than half of the shortfall, and the remainder is unexplained. The DNA was the basis for D and trimming; V, J and clone size are from that table. For this sample there are tens of thousands of clones; about 90% appear just once. The ten top clones hold around 16% of the sample.

The time point label, as the study defines it: baseline before first vaccination. Vaccinee samples were obtained from the UK trials COV001 and COV002, which included a single-blind randomized controlled phase 2/3 trial of AZD1222 (ChAdOx1 nCoV-19) in healthy adults. For TCRbeta chain sequencing, PBMC samples from trial participants were taken at day 0 and at day 28 after the second dose. Study-wide conclusions, independent of this receptor: The 56-69-year group was small, and its depth increase did not reach significance, likely because of low power. After two AZD1222 doses, both the breadth and the depth of spike-specific TCRs were significantly higher than at day 0 and than in MenACWY recipients. Because no day 14 peak-response samples were available, repertoires were characterized only after the peak T cell response. Vaccine-associated CD4 TCRs spanned the whole spike protein, with dominant responses in regions 160-218 and 743-854. Participants were mostly white British and included more females than males, and it was suggested by the authors that clonal diversity may have been underestimated. Epitopes outside the regions mutated in the B.1.351 and B.1.1.7 variants were reportedly recognized by nearly half of the unique spike-specific TCRs. Conclusions about previously exposed vaccinees are limited because only five to seven AZD1222 recipients were SARS-CoV-2 seropositive at baseline.

CDR1 and CDR2 were assigned from the germline V gene as SGHAT and FQNNGV. Measured from the cysteine to the phenylalanine, the CDR3 is 14 residues long. CDR3 DNA only is kept here, 42 bases in frame from base 1. V was cut back by 1 base and J by 2 bases, leaving a gap of 8 bases between them. The V gene is TRBV11-2 and the J gene is TRBJ1-1; the D gene identity is not certain. The sample here was peripheral blood, taken on day 0 of AZD1222 vaccination. This clonotype was obtained from an adult in good health. The CDR3 is CASSLGWGNTEAFF. The nucleotide sequence reads TGTGCCAGCAGCTTAGGTTGGGGAAACACTGAAGCTTTCTTT.